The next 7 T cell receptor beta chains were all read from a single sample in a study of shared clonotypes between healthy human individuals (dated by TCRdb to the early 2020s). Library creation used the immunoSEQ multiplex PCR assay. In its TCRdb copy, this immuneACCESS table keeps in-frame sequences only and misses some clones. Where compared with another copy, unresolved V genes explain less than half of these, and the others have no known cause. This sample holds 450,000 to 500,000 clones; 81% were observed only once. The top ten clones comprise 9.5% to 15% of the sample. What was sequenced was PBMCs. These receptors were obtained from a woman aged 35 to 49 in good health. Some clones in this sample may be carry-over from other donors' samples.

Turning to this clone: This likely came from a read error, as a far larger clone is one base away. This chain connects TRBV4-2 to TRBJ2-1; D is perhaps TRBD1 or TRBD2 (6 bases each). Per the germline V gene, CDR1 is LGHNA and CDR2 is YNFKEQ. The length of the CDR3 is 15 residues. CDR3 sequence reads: CASNQDQGGHNEQFF. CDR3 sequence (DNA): TGTGCCAGCAACCAAGATCAAGGGGGGCACAATGAGCAGTTCTTC.

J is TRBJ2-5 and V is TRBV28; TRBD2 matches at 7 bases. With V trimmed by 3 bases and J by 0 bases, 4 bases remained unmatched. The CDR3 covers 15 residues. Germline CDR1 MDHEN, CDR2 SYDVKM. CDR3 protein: CASSFSGFYQETQYF. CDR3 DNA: TGTGCCAGCAGTTTTAGCGGGTTCTACCAAGAGACCCAGTACTTC.

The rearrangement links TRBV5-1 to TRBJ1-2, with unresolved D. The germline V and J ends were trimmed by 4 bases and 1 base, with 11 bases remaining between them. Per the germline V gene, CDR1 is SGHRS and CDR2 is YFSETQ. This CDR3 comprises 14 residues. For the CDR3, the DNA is TGCGCCAGCAGCGCGGCCGCCGTTAACTATGGCTACACCTTC. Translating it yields CASSAAAVNYGYTF.

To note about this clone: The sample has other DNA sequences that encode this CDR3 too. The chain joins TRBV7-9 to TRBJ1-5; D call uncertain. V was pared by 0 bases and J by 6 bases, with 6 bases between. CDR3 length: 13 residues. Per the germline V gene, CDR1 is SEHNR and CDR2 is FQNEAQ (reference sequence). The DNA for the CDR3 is TGTGCCAGCAGCTTAGCCGGTTCTCAGCCCCAGCATTTT. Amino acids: CASSLAGSQPQHF.

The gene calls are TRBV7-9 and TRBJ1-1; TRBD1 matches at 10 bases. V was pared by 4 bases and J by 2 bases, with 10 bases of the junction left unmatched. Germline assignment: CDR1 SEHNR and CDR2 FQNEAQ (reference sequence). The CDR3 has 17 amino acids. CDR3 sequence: CASSSQKGQGLNTEAFF. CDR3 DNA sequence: TGTGCCAGCAGCTCGCAGAAGGGACAGGGGCTTAACACTGAAGCTTTCTTT.

The CDR3 sequence is CASSAGAGEETQYF. CDR3 nucleotide sequence: TGTGCCAGCAGCGCAGGTGCCGGGGAAGAGACCCAGTACTTC. This chain connects TRBV9 to TRBJ2-5; TRBD2 is a possible D gene (5 bases). CDR1 SGDLS and CDR2 YYNGEE come from the germline V gene. The germline V and J ends were trimmed by 3 bases and 3 bases, with 12 bases remaining between them. This CDR3 has 14 residues.

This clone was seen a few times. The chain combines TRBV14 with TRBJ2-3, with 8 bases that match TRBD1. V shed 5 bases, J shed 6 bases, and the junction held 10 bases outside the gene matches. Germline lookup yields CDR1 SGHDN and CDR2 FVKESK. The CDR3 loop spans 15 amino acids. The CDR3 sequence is CASSEGYRGSDTQYF. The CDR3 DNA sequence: TGTGCCAGCAGCGAGGGTTACAGGGGGTCCGATACGCAGTATTTT. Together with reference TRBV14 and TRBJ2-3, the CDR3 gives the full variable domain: EAGVTQFPSHSVIEKGQTVTLRCDPISGHDNLYWYRRVMGKEIKFLLHFVKESKQDESGMPNNRFLAERTGGTYSTLKVQPAELEDSGVYFCASSEGYRGSDTQYFGPGTRLTVL.